A single sample gave rise to the 9 T cell receptor beta chains below, sequenced in a study of shared clonotypes between healthy human individuals. Some clones are missing from TCRdb's copy, which holds only in-frame ones; the method was immunoSEQ multiplex PCR. The profile shows 2 million to 2.5 million clones, more than 85% of them singletons. Terminally differentiated effector memory CD45RA+ cells were left out of the naive CD8 fraction, which was CD45RO-negative and positively selected for CCR7. Sequences were obtained from naive CD8+ T cells from PBMCs. All receptors derive from a man between 18 and 29 years old in good health. Some clones in this sample may be carry-over from other donors' samples.

This chain connects TRBV11-2 to TRBJ2-7, with 14 positions matching TRBD2. Germline loops: CDR1 SGHAT, CDR2 FQNNGV. V dropped 7 bases and J dropped 2; count of bases not matched to a gene: 10. The CDR3 extends over 17 amino acids. CDR3 region: CASNQGLAGELAYEQYF. CDR3 nucleotide sequence: TGTGCCAGCAACCAGGGACTAGCGGGAGAGCTAGCCTACGAGCAGTACTTC.

This clone was picked up one time. The chain carries TRBV6-1 and TRBJ2-7, with a tentative D call TRBD2 (6 bases). V lost 1 base, J lost 2 bases, and 18 bases lay in between. CDR3 length: 17 amino acids. Germline CDR1 reads MNHNS; CDR2 reads SASEGT. The CDR3 is CASSEVGLRGLTYEQYF. The CDR3 DNA reads as TGTGCCAGCAGTGAAGTAGGTCTGAGGGGACTTACCTACGAGCAGTACTTC.

To note about this clone: The identical CDR3 is also encoded by other nucleotide sequences in the sample. The chain uses TRBV9 and TRBJ1-4, with 10 bases fitting TRBD1. V shed 3 bases and J 5 bases; nucleotides not matched to a gene: 1. Germline CDR1 is SGDLS and CDR2 is YYNGEE. CDR3 size: 14 residues. The CDR3 nucleotides are TGTGCCAGCAGCGAGGGACAGGGGAATGAAAAACTGTTTTTT. Translating gives CASSEGQGNEKLFF.

V and J are TRBV5-1 and TRBJ2-1; 7 nucleotides agree with TRBD2. Trimming cost V 4 bases and J 7 bases; bases outside gene matches: 14. This CDR3 is 16 amino acids long. Germline CDR1 reads SGHRS; CDR2 reads YFSETQ. The CDR3 DNA is TGCGCCAGCAGCCCCATATTCAGCGGGGAAAAAAATGAGCAGTTCTTC. Its protein product is CASSPIFSGEKNEQFF.

This clone was seen a handful of times. Other DNA sequences of this sample code for an identical CDR3. The rearrangement joins TRBV28 to TRBJ2-6; D gene ambiguous. CDR1 and CDR2 from the germline V gene are MDHEN and SYDVKM. The ends were cut back, 2 bases at V and 4 bases at J, with 9 bases in the middle. CDR3 length: 15 amino acids. This chain's CDR3 is CASSLVGSGANVLTF. The CDR3 DNA follows: TGTGCCAGCAGTTTAGTCGGGTCAGGGGCCAACGTCCTGACTTTC.

This chain connects TRBV7-3 to TRBJ2-7; a weak D match, TRBD2 (6 bases). The ends were cut back, 8 bases at V and 3 bases at J, with 17 bases in the middle. Per the germline V gene, CDR1 is SGHTA and CDR2 is FQGTGA. The CDR3 is made up of 14 amino acids. CDR3 nucleotides: TGTGCCAGCCCCGAACGGGGGAAAGACTACGAGCAGTACTTC. It specifies CASPERGKDYEQYF.

Regarding this clone: The same CDR3 also results from other DNA sequences found in this sample. The rearrangement links TRBV9 to TRBJ2-5; D could derive from TRBD1 or TRBD2 (6 bases each). Germline CDR1 SGDLS, CDR2 YYNGEE. Trimming pared 0 bases from V and 2 bases from J, leaving 11 bases between. The CDR3 runs 15 residues. The CDR3, as DNA: TGTGCCAGCAGCGTAGGTGGGGGGCTGCAAGAGACCCAGTACTTC. Its translation: CASSVGGGLQETQYF.

The rearrangement links TRBV27 to TRBJ2-5, with a tentative D call TRBD1 (5 bases). Trimming took off 5 bases at V and 5 bases at J, with 18 bases between the two ends. Germline loops: CDR1 MNHEY, CDR2 SMNVEV (reference sequence). There are 15 residues in the CDR3. CDR3 nucleotide sequence: TGTGCCAGCAGTCCCATCCCAGCAGGGCAGGAGACCCAGTACTTC. Translation: CASSPIPAGQETQYF.

V is TRBV23-1 and J is TRBJ2-6; D not resolved. TRBV23-1 is sorted into the ORF group, with uncertain function. Trimming pared 6 bases from V and 4 bases from J, leaving 19 bases between. The CDR3 runs to 17 residues. CDR3 region: CASRGPLTPFGANVLTF. CDR3 sequence (DNA): TGCGCCAGCAGGGGCCCCCTAACGCCTTTCGGGGCCAACGTCCTGACTTTC.